This entry is about one T cell receptor beta chain. Its specificity is unknown. The data were taken from a study of T cell responses to AZD1222 COVID-19 vaccine. Findings and caveats of the study: Just a handful of AZD1222 recipients were seropositive at baseline.

Trimming pared 6 bases from V and 4 bases from J, leaving 16 bases between. Germline V lookup: CDR1 MNHNY, CDR2 SVGAGI (reference sequence). This CDR3 region has 15 residues. Sequencing was performed with immunoSEQ multiplex PCR; in TCRdb, only in-frame clones are kept and a portion is missing. Of 100,000 to 130,000 clones listed, under 95% are singletons. The sequence was obtained from an adult who received the AZD1222 COVID-19 vaccine. The source was peripheral blood, collected 28 days after the second AZD1222 dose. The gene calls are TRBV6-6 and TRBJ1-5, with D possibly being TRBD1 (6 bases). CDR3 nucleotides: TGTGCCAGCAGGGGAGACGGGGGGCGAAATCAGCCCCAGCATTTT. Its translation: CASRGDGGRNQPQHF.